This TCR beta chain was obtained from a study of blood T cell repertoires in COVID-19. Looking at the study overall: Samples came from the United States, Italy and Spain, spanning acute and convalescent COVID-19. T cells, B-cell-depleted T cells, or PBMCs provided the cDNA or gDNA that served as material.

Germline V gene data show CDR1 as MNHEY and CDR2 as SMNVEV (reference sequence). The CDR3 consists of 14 residues. Trimming cost V 6 bases and J 6 bases; bases outside gene matches: 10. Per the original methods: Counts of nucleated cells, estimated from reference gene primer amplification, were obtained. Using immunoSEQ multiplex PCR, the repertoire was profiled, and TCRdb retains in-frame clones only, with some absent. V and J calls and clone size are those listed in that table; D and trimming were worked out from the DNA. The sample yields some 260,000 clones, roughly 77% seen once. The sequence was obtained from a woman of 80 years or more with acute or convalescent COVID-19. The rearrangement joins TRBV27 to TRBJ2-7; TRBD2 agrees at 8 bases. Sequencing was done on a sample of peripheral blood. The CDR3 protein is CASRLSGGVGEQYF. DNA for the CDR3: TGTGCCAGCAGGCTCTCGGGGGGGGTCGGCGAGCAGTACTTC.